Below are 29 T cell receptor beta chains sequenced from a single sample in a study of CD8+ T cells in alopecia areata. Following RNA extraction, reverse transcription yielded cDNA that acted as the sequencing template. Using immunoSEQ multiplex PCR, the repertoire was profiled, and TCRdb retains in-frame clones only, with some absent. The sample holds roughly 150,000 clones, more than 45% seen once. Material: CD4+ T cells sorted from blood. These receptors were obtained from a human donor with alopecia areata.

The chain combines TRBV28 with TRBJ2-4, with a tentative D call TRBD1 (5 bases). V gave up 2 bases and J gave up 6 bases, with 11 bases separating them. The germline CDR1 and CDR2 sequences are MDHEN and SYDVKM. CDR3 length equals 14 residues. CDR3 protein: CASSLMDTLNIQYF. The CDR3 nucleotides read TGTGCCAGCAGTTTAATGGACACCCTAAACATTCAGTACTTC.

The chain uses TRBV7-9 and TRBJ2-3, with 14 bases aligning to TRBD2. The CDR3 contains 17 residues. The germline gives CDR1 SEHNR, CDR2 FQNEAQ (reference sequence). V lost 4 bases and J lost 4; bases outside the gene matches: 7. The CDR3 sequence is CASSSRGLAGEADTQYF. CDR3 in DNA: TGTGCCAGCAGCTCTCGGGGACTAGCGGGAGAAGCAGATACGCAGTATTTT.

The gene calls are TRBV14 and TRBJ2-5, with D perhaps matching TRBD1 or TRBD2 (6 bases each). Germline CDR1 SGHDN, CDR2 FVKESK. The ends were cut back, 1 base at V and 4 bases at J, with 16 bases in the middle. The CDR3 totals 16 residues. CDR3 region: CASSQAFRGLRETQYF. For the CDR3, the DNA is TGTGCCAGCAGCCAAGCCTTCCGGGGGCTTCGAGAGACCCAGTACTTC.

This clone was observed a single time. The rearrangement joins TRBV30 to TRBJ1-1, with D hard to call. CDR1 GTSNPN and CDR2 SVGIG come from the germline V gene (reference sequence). The CDR3 consists of 16 residues. Trimming took 0 bases from V and 5 from J, leaving 19 bases between them. The CDR3 reads CAWSVRQPWMQTEAFF. As DNA, the CDR3 is TGTGCCTGGAGTGTGCGCCAGCCCTGGATGCAGACTGAAGCTTTCTTT.

This clone showed up just a few times. The chain joins TRBV28 to TRBJ2-1; the D gene could be TRBD1 or TRBD2 (6 bases each). The CDR3 spans 16 residues. V was shortened by 4 bases and J by 5 bases, with 18 bases between the two germline ends. CDR1 and CDR2 from the germline V gene are MDHEN and SYDVKM. For the CDR3, the DNA is TGTGCCAGCAGTTCCCCAGGCTTCCGGGGGCACAATGAGCAGTTCTTC. Protein product: CASSSPGFRGHNEQFF. The complete variable domain, with remaining parts taken from reference TRBV28 and TRBJ2-1, reads DVKVTQSSRYLVKRTGEKVFLECVQDMDHENMFWYRQDPGLGLRLIYFSYDVKMKEKGDIPEGYSVSREKKERFSLILESASTNQTSMYLCASSSPGFRGHNEQFFGPGTRLTVL.

This clone appeared a few times. V and J are TRBV18 and TRBJ2-1; D remains unclear. V was pared by 3 bases and J by 0 bases, with 12 bases between. The length of the CDR3 is 16 residues. Germline-derived CDR1 and CDR2 are KGHSH and LQKENI. DNA for the CDR3: TGTGCCAGCTCACCTCTAGGCCTGACCTCCTACAATGAGCAGTTCTTC. It specifies CASSPLGLTSYNEQFF.

The chain links TRBV5-6 to TRBJ2-1; tentative D call: TRBD2 (5 bases). In germline, CDR1 is SGHDT, CDR2 YYEEEE. Trimming cost V 4 bases and J 3 bases, with 14 bases left between them. The CDR3 has 15 residues. The CDR3 DNA sequence: TGTGCCAGCAGCGCAGCAGTGGGGAGCTACAATGAGCAGTTCTTC. This encodes CASSAAVGSYNEQFF.

The chain combines TRBV19 with TRBJ2-7; 10 positions match TRBD1. With V trimmed by 8 bases and J by 2 bases, 9 bases remained unmatched. Per the germline V gene, CDR1 is LNHDA and CDR2 is SQIVND (reference sequence). CDR3 length: 15 residues. The CDR3 sequence: CASRGRDRGPYEQYF. The CDR3 DNA sequence: TGTGCCAGTCGAGGCCGGGACAGGGGACCCTACGAGCAGTACTTC.

This clone was picked up a small number of times. This sequence joins TRBV27 and TRBJ2-7; D may be TRBD1 (6 bases). Germline V lookup: CDR1 MNHEY, CDR2 SMNVEV (reference sequence). The CDR3 totals 15 residues. Trimming took off 5 bases at V and 3 bases at J, with 17 bases between the two ends. The CDR3 DNA sequence: TGTGCCAGCAGTCTAGCTACAGGGCCCGTCTACGAGCAGTACTTC. Residues: CASSLATGPVYEQYF.

The CDR3 sequence is CASSLPQGLYNEQFF. Here the CDR3 DNA reads TGTGCCAGCAGCCTCCCCCAGGGACTTTACAATGAGCAGTTCTTC. This rearrangement joins TRBV7-3 to TRBJ2-1; possible D gene TRBD2, 6 bases. Per germline, CDR1 SGHTA and CDR2 FQGTGA. The CDR3 length is 15 residues. Between the trimmed V and J ends, which lost 5 bases and 4 bases, there was a span of 15 bases.

This clone occurred a few times. The V gene is TRBV28, the J gene TRBJ1-1; D is ambiguous. The CDR3 runs to 11 residues. V was cut by 6 bases and J by 4 bases, with 6 bases left in between. Germline lookup yields CDR1 MDHEN and CDR2 SYDVKM. CDR3 sequence (DNA): TGTGCCAGCAGCTACACCACTGAAGCTTTCTTT. As protein: CASSYTTEAFF.

This clone was detected only a few times. This chain joins TRBV2 and TRBJ1-4; D unclear. Germline CDR1 and CDR2: SNHLY and FYNNEI. Between the trimmed V and J ends, which lost 3 bases and 8 bases, there was a span of 7 bases. This CDR3 spans 12 amino acids. The CDR3 spells CASSEAWEKLFF. The CDR3 region has the DNA TGTGCCAGCAGTGAGGCCTGGGAAAAACTGTTTTTT.

CDR3 DNA sequence: TGTGCCAGCAGTTTAGGCTTTCCGGGACAGGGGGGATACGAGCAGTACTTC. It yields the protein CASSLGFPGQGGYEQYF. The chain couples TRBV27 to TRBJ2-7; 11 bases fit TRBD1. The germline gives CDR1 MNHEY, CDR2 SMNVEV (reference sequence). Trimming took 2 bases from V and 4 from J; bases not matched to a gene: 10. This CDR3 spans 17 amino acids.

The rearrangement links TRBV29-1 to TRBJ2-5; 9 bases are a match to TRBD1. Germline CDR1 SQVTM, CDR2 ANQGSEA. With 3 bases clipped from V and 4 bases from J, the junction kept 12 bases outside the gene matches. The CDR3 length is 16 residues. CDR3: CSVDEKGTGKAETQYF. The CDR3 nucleotides read TGCAGCGTTGATGAAAAGGGGACAGGGAAGGCAGAGACCCAGTACTTC.

This clone has a handful of counts. The chain links TRBV7-9 to TRBJ1-2; D may be TRBD1 (6 bases). CDR1 is SEHNR, CDR2 FQNEAQ, per germline (reference sequence). The CDR3 extends over 13 amino acids. Trimming took off 5 bases at V and 4 bases at J, with 11 bases between the two ends. CDR3: CASSPDSVYGYTF. In nucleotides, the CDR3 is TGTGCCAGCAGCCCGGACAGTGTCTATGGCTACACCTTC. The full variable domain, completed using reference TRBV7-9 and TRBJ1-2, is DTGVSQNPRHKITKRGQNVTFRCDPISEHNRLYWYRQTLGQGPEFLTYFQNEAQLEKSRLLSDRFSAERPKGSFSTLEIQRTEQGDSAMYLCASSPDSVYGYTFGSGTRLTVV.

The chain carries TRBV2 and TRBJ2-3; 13 positions agree with TRBD2. Germline loops: CDR1 SNHLY, CDR2 FYNNEI. The J segment lost 14 bases and the V segment lost 2 bases, leaving 10 bases of the junction unmatched. The CDR3 is 15 residues long. The DNA for the CDR3 is TGTGCCAGCAGTGAAACTACTAGCGGGAGGGCCTTGCTGTATTTT. Translating gives CASSETTSGRALLYF. Full variable domain (remainder filled in from reference TRBV2 and TRBJ2-3): EPEVTQTPSHQVTQMGQEVILRCVPISNHLYFYWYRQILGQKVEFLVSFYNNEISEKSEIFDDQFSVERPDGSNFTLKIRSTKLEDSAMYFCASSETTSGRALLYFGPGTRLTVL.

This clone was observed a single time. V gene TRBV28 combines with J gene TRBJ2-1; D may be TRBD1 (5 bases). The germline V gene has CDR1 MDHEN and CDR2 SYDVKM. Trimming took 3 bases from V and 5 from J, leaving 8 bases between them. CDR3 length: 13 amino acids. CDR3 region: CASSFRANNEQFF. The CDR3 DNA sequence: TGTGCCAGCAGTTTCAGGGCAAACAATGAGCAGTTCTTC.

A few counts support this clone. The chain couples TRBV29-1 to TRBJ2-7; D is uncertain. The CDR3 covers 11 residues. Trimming stripped 5 bases from V and 3 bases from J, with 8 bases between. CDR1 and CDR2 (germline): SQVTM, ANQGSEA. The CDR3 here is CSVTVVYEQYF. The DNA of the CDR3 is TGCAGCGTTACGGTGGTCTACGAGCAGTACTTC.

This clone was detected once. This chain connects TRBV5-6 to TRBJ1-5; D perhaps matches TRBD1 (5 bases). V lost 0 bases and J lost 1, with 11 bases in between. This CDR3 has 16 amino acids. CDR1 is SGHDT, CDR2 YYEEEE, per germline. CDR3 nucleotide sequence: TGTGCCAGCAGCTTGGACGGGGCAACAAGCAATCAGCCCCAGCATTTT. It translates to CASSLDGATSNQPQHF.

The gene calls are TRBV7-2 and TRBJ2-1; 7 positions match TRBD2. Germline V gives CDR1 SGHTA, CDR2 FQGNSA. This CDR3 region has 13 residues. V dropped 4 bases and J dropped 6; count of bases not matched to a gene: 3. In DNA, the CDR3 is TGTGCCAGCAGCTGGGGAGGGCTCAATGAGCAGTTCTTC. Translating it yields CASSWGGLNEQFF.

The sample holds a few counts of this clone. The rearrangement links TRBV10-1 to TRBJ1-1, with D unresolved. This CDR3 is built from 12 residues. CDR1 and CDR2 (germline): WNHNN, SYGVQD (reference sequence). With 6 bases removed from V and 5 bases from J, the gap between germline ends came to 10 bases. CDR3 in amino acids: CASSKTRTEAFF. CDR3 in DNA: TGCGCCAGCAGCAAGACGAGGACTGAAGCTTTCTTT.

The genes are TRBV5-1 and TRBJ2-1, with 10 bases identical to TRBD1. J was trimmed by 9 bases and V by 9 bases; bases with no gene match: 12. Germline loops: CDR1 SGHRS, CDR2 YFSETQ. This CDR3 spans 14 amino acids. CDR3 protein: CATTPGQGFSEQFF. The DNA of the CDR3 is TGCGCCACGACGCCGGGACAGGGGTTTAGTGAGCAGTTCTTC.

The V and J genes are TRBV30 and TRBJ1-1; TRBD1 is a possible D gene (5 bases). CDR3 length equals 12 residues. Trimming pared 4 bases from V and 5 bases from J, leaving 11 bases between. The germline CDR1 and CDR2 sequences are GTSNPN and SVGIG (reference sequence). The CDR3, as DNA: TGTGCCTGGAAGAGGGGCAGGACTGAAGCTTTCTTT. It translates to CAWKRGRTEAFF.

The genes are TRBV2 and TRBJ2-1, with 9 bases matching TRBD2. Per the germline V gene, CDR1 is SNHLY and CDR2 is FYNNEI. V trimming: 7 bases; J trimming: 8 bases; junction bases outside the gene matches: 6. The CDR3 has 13 residues. The CDR3 nucleotides are TGTGCCAGCACTCCGGGACTAGCCCATGAGCAGTTCTTC. Encoded protein: CASTPGLAHEQFF.

The chain recombines TRBV30 with TRBJ1-4, with 7 bases that match TRBD1. Germline V gene lookup returns CDR1 GTSNPN and CDR2 SVGIG (reference sequence). Trimming took 4 bases from V and 6 from J; bases not matched to a gene: 8. This CDR3 is built from 14 residues. DNA of the CDR3: TGTGCCTGGACGGAGACAGGGCTTCATGAAAAACTGTTTTTT. This sequence encodes CAWTETGLHEKLFF.

The genes are TRBV6-5 and TRBJ1-2; D is undetermined. V lost 0 bases and J lost 5, with 7 bases in between. The V gene's germline CDR1 is MNHEY and CDR2 SVGAGI. The CDR3 runs 13 residues. CDR3 in amino acids: CASSYSGEYGYTF. Here the CDR3 DNA reads TGTGCCAGCAGTTACTCGGGAGAGTATGGCTACACCTTC.

The CDR3 is CSVGTLRGGNTGELFF. The CDR3, as DNA: TGCAGCGTTGGGACCTTAAGGGGTGGGAACACCGGGGAGCTGTTTTTT. The rearrangement joins TRBV29-1 to TRBJ2-2; a possible D gene is TRBD1 (5 bases). This CDR3 is built from 16 residues. Between the trimmed V and J ends, which lost 4 bases and 1 base, there was a span of 16 bases. From germline, CDR1 is SQVTM and CDR2 ANQGSEA.

J is TRBJ1-2 and V is TRBV30; D is unresolved. Germline CDR1 reads GTSNPN; CDR2 reads SVGIG (reference sequence). The CDR3 has 12 residues. Trimming removed 0 bases at V and 4 bases at J, with 6 bases between. As DNA, the CDR3 is TGTGCCTGGAGTGTGCGGGGCTATGGCTACACCTTC. Translating it yields CAWSVRGYGYTF.

The chain couples TRBV6-5 to TRBJ2-7; perhaps TRBD1 as D (6 bases). V was shortened by 2 bases and J by 6 bases, with 17 bases between the two germline ends. In germline, CDR1 is MNHEY, CDR2 SVGAGI. The CDR3 totals 15 residues. The CDR3 sequence is CASSYETGNPTEQYF. DNA of the CDR3: TGTGCCAGCAGTTACGAGACAGGAAACCCAACCGAGCAGTACTTC.